This entry lists 6 T cell receptor beta chains sequenced from one sample in a study of response to subunit inactivated influenza vaccine. TCRdb re-derived calls from the RT-PCR reads in MiXCR, one entry per CDR3 protein. The sample holds fewer than 400,000 distinct CDR3 sequences, 20% to 25% seen once. The input for sequencing was PBMCs from blood, taken approximately 20 months after vaccination. These receptors came from a man between 45 and 75 years old who received an inactivated influenza vaccine.

This clonotype was observed a handful of times. The rearrangement links TRBV2 to TRBJ1-1; possibly TRBD1 for D (6 bases). CDR3 length: 15 residues. Germline-derived CDR1 and CDR2 are SNHLY and FYNNEI. The ends were cut back, 7 bases at V and 0 bases at J, with 15 bases in the middle. In nucleotides, the CDR3 is TGTGCCAGCATGAAACAGGGCGGTTTGAACACTGAAGCTTTCTTT. Its translation: CASMKQGGLNTEAFF.

The chain recombines TRBV28 with TRBJ2-3, with 11 bases matching TRBD2. The germline V gene encodes CDR1 MDHEN and CDR2 SYDVKM. The CDR3 runs 16 residues. Germline trimming cut 5 bases from V and 0 bases from J; bases unmatched to any gene: 4. Here the CDR3 DNA reads TGTGCCAGCAGTCCAACTAGCGGGAGAAGCACAGATACGCAGTATTTT. It yields the protein CASSPTSGRSTDTQYF.

The chain employs TRBV12-3 or TRBV12-4 and TRBJ2-6; no firm D call. Trimming removed 6 bases at V and 0 bases at J, with 3 bases between. This CDR3 region has 13 residues. The CDR3 DNA reads as TGTGCCAGCAGCTACTCTGGGGCCAACGTCCTGACTTTC. This encodes CASSYSGANVLTF.

This clonotype has just a few counts. The CDR3 coding sequence is TGTGCCAGCAGCTGGAATTTGGGGAATGAGCAGTTCTTC. Its translation: CASSWNLGNEQFF. The chain couples TRBV7-2 to TRBJ2-1, with D uncertain. The CDR3 is 13 amino acids. Trimming stripped 4 bases from V and 7 bases from J, with 11 bases between. Germline values: CDR1 SGHTA, CDR2 FQGNSA. Combining the CDR3 with reference TRBV7-2 and TRBJ2-1 gives the whole variable domain GAGVSQSPSNKVTEKGKDVELRCDPISGHTALYWYRQSLGQGLEFLIYFQGNSAPDKSGLPSDRFSAERTGGSVSTLTIQRTQQEDSAVYLCASSWNLGNEQFFGPGTRLTVL.

The chain recombines TRBV9 with TRBJ1-1; D gene uncertain. Trimming took 0 bases from V and 0 from J, leaving 6 bases between them. Germline assignment: CDR1 SGDLS and CDR2 YYNGEE. This CDR3 has 14 residues. CDR3 protein: CASSVAEMNTEAFF. CDR3 DNA: TGTGCCAGCAGCGTAGCAGAGATGAACACTGAAGCTTTCTTT.

V is TRBV29-1 and J is TRBJ2-5; TRBD2 is a possible D gene (5 bases). Germline CDR1 is SQVTM and CDR2 is ANQGSEA. This CDR3 has 12 residues. The V and J ends lost 5 bases and 2 bases respectively, with 9 bases between them. CDR3 sequence reads: CSVNRDQETQYF. The CDR3 DNA sequence: TGCAGCGTTAACCGGGATCAAGAGACCCAGTACTTC.